These T cell receptor beta chains were read from a single sample in a study of T-cell reconstitution after alpha-beta-depleted transplantation in children. TCRdb fed the PCR reads into MiXCR, producing one record per CDR3 protein. The top ten hold 5% of the sample, which has about 870,000 distinct CDR3 sequences, approximately 15% seen once. The sample here was PBMCs, mostly from graft donor cells, taken 360 days after TCRalphabeta/CD19-depleted stem cell transplant. The receptors originated from a male patient under 18 who had a stem cell transplant for acute lymphoblastic leukemia, so the T cells may come from the graft donor. The CDR3 runs from the conserved cysteine through the conserved F or W. The order of the fields is D gene, clone size, J gene, V gene, CDR3 DNA, CDR3 protein. The D gene is left open where the match is weak. Rows may omit the clone size; those that give it use once, few, many or a size class.

TRBD2 NA TRBJ2-1 TRBV7-3 TGTGCCAGCAGCCCAAAGCTAGCGGGAGGGCCCCATGAGCAGTTCTTC CASSPKLAGGPHEQFF
NA NA TRBJ2-4 TRBV24-1 TGTGCCACCAGTGAGACTGGAGCCAAAAACATTCAGTACTTC CATSETGAKNIQYF
TRBD1 NA TRBJ2-4 TRBV7-9 TGTGCCAGCAGCCACAGACAGGGACCACGAGAAAACATTCAGTACTTC CASSHRQGPRENIQYF
NA few TRBJ2-3 TRBV2 TGTGCCAGCAGACAGGAGTTCGGCACAGATACGCAGTATTTT CASRQEFGTDTQYF
TRBD2 few TRBJ2-5 TRBV7-7 TGTGCCAGCAGCCACGGACTAGCGGGATCCACGAGAGAGACCCAGTACTTC CASSHGLAGSTRETQYF
TRBD2 few TRBJ2-1 TRBV13 TGTGCCAGCAGCCCCGAGGGACTAGCGGGAGGGTACAATGAGCAGTTCTTC CASSPEGLAGGYNEQFF
NA few TRBJ1-1 TRBV27 TGTGCCAGCAGCCCCGTCTCCACTGAAGCTTTCTTT CASSPVSTEAFF
NA few TRBJ1-2 TRBV6-5 TGTGCCAGCAGTTACGGGGGCAGGGGCGGGGGCTACACCTTC CASSYGGRGGGYTF
NA few TRBJ2-7 TRBV5-1 TGCGCCAGCAGCTTGGCCCGGCAGGGGACGGACGAGCAGTACTTC CASSLARQGTDEQYF
TRBD2 few TRBJ2-1 TRBV11-2 TGTGCCAGTACCTACCTCTACGGGAGGGCATCCGAGCAGTTCTTC CASTYLYGRASEQFF
NA NA TRBJ2-2 TRBV23-1 TGCGCCAGCAGTCAATCTGAAGGAGGTAGAAACACCGGGGAGCTGTTTTTT CASSQSEGGRNTGELFF
NA many TRBJ1-1 TRBV29-1 TGCAGCCCCCAGGCACCCACTGGGGACACTGAAGCTTTCTTT CSPQAPTGDTEAFF
NA few TRBJ1-5 TRBV5-1 TGCGCCAGCAGCTTGCAACCAGATCAGCCCCAGCATTTT CASSLQPDQPQHF
TRBD2 few TRBJ2-2 TRBV5-1 TGCGCCAGCAGCTTGGGAGACGGACTAGCAACCGGGGAGCTGTTTTTT CASSLGDGLATGELFF
TRBD2 few TRBJ2-7 TRBV11-2 TGTGCCAGCAGCTTAGTGAGCGGGAGCCACCTAGGGTTCTCCTACGAGCAGTACTTC CASSLVSGSHLGFSYEQYF
NA NA TRBJ2-2 TRBV4-2 TGTGCCAGCAGCCAAGAGGTCCGGGCCGGGGAGCTGTTTTTT CASSQEVRAGELFF
NA few TRBJ1-1 TRBV20-1 TGCAGTGCTGCGGACAGAGTCAACACTGAAGCTTTCTTT CSAADRVNTEAFF
TRBD2 many TRBJ2-1 TRBV5-1 TGTGCCAGCAGCTGGACTAGCGGGAGATACAATGAGCAGTTCTTC CASSWTSGRYNEQFF
TRBD2 many TRBJ2-1 TRBV29-1 TGCAGCGTTGAGGCGGGAGGGCCTTACAATGAGCAGTTCTTC CSVEAGGPYNEQFF
NA many TRBJ2-3 TRBV5-1 TGCGCCAGCAGCATCGGACTAGATACGCAGTATTTT CASSIGLDTQYF
TRBD1 NA TRBJ1-4 TRBV6-5 TGTGCCAGCAGTTACCGTCCGGGACAGGGGATAGGAAAACTGTTTTTT CASSYRPGQGIGKLFF
TRBD2 few TRBJ2-1 TRBV10-3 TGTGCCACCAAGGGACTAGCGGGAGGGATTTACAATGAGCAGTTCTTC CATKGLAGGIYNEQFF
NA few TRBJ2-5 TRBV29-1 TGCAGCGTTGATACTTACACTGGACTCCCCTTGGGGACCCAGTACTTC CSVDTYTGLPLGTQYF
TRBD2 NA TRBJ2-3 TRBV10-2 TGCGCCAGCTCATGGAGACTAGCTTTAGAGACAGATACGCAGTATTTT CASSWRLALETDTQYF
NA few TRBJ2-7 TRBV9 TGTGCCAGCAGCGACCAACCGGGACAAACCCCCTACGAGCAGTACTTC CASSDQPGQTPYEQYF
NA NA TRBJ1-4 TRBV20-1 TGCAGTGCTAGATCCCCATTTCGGTCGTATGAAAAACTGTTTTTT CSARSPFRSYEKLFF
NA few TRBJ2-1 TRBV2 TGTGCCAGCAAGGGAGAAAATCGTAATGAGCAGTTCTTC CASKGENRNEQFF
TRBD2 few TRBJ2-7 TRBV5-1 TGCGCCAGCAGCTTGGTTAGTCGGACTAGCGGTTACGAGCAGTACTTC CASSLVSRTSGYEQYF
TRBD1 few TRBJ1-1 TRBV11-2 TGTGCCAGCTCGAATTTAGGTATGGGACAGGGAAACACTGAAGCTTTCTTT CASSNLGMGQGNTEAFF
NA few TRBJ1-4 TRBV18 TGTGCCAGCTCACCCTGGAGGGTCACTAATGAAAAACTGTTTTTT CASSPWRVTNEKLFF
TRBD1 many TRBJ2-1 TRBV5-1 TGCGCCAGCAGCTTAGGACAGGGGAGCATCGGTGAGCAGTTCTTC CASSLGQGSIGEQFF
NA many TRBJ2-1 TRBV5-1 TGCGCCAGCAGCTTGGGGACGGGATCCTACAATGAGCAGTTCTTC CASSLGTGSYNEQFF
TRBD2 once TRBJ2-7 TRBV19 TGTGCCAGTAGTCCTTTTAGCGGGAGTGTCTCCTACGAGCAGTACTTC CASSPFSGSVSYEQYF
TRBD1 few TRBJ2-7 TRBV7-2 TGTGCCAGCAGCTACGAAAGGGGGCAGTTCTACGAGCAGTACTTC CASSYERGQFYEQYF
NA NA TRBJ1-1 TRBV20-1 TGCAGTGCCCCACCCAAAAATGGGGTCGGGACTGAAGCTTTCTTT CSAPPKNGVGTEAFF
NA NA TRBJ2-7 TRBV5-1 TGCGCCAGCAGCTTGGTGCCGTATGAGCAGTACGAGCAGTACTTC CASSLVPYEQYEQYF
TRBD2 many TRBJ2-1 TRBV29-1 TGCAGCGCCTTACTAGCGTCCTACAATGAGCAGTTCTTC CSALLASYNEQFF
NA few TRBJ2-1 TRBV24-1 TGTGCCACCAGTGATCCAAAGGGACCCTACAATGAGCAGTTCTTC CATSDPKGPYNEQFF
NA few TRBJ2-1 TRBV7-2 TGTGCCAGCAGCGGGGACTTGTACAATGAGCAGTTCTTC CASSGDLYNEQFF
NA few TRBJ2-7 TRBV29-1 TGCAGCGCCCTTATAAGCATAGGCAGGGAGTACGAGCAGTACTTC CSALISIGREYEQYF
NA NA TRBJ2-3 TRBV20-1 TGCAGTGCTGAGGACAGAAGCACAGATACGCAGTATTTT CSAEDRSTDTQYF
NA NA TRBJ2-2 TRBV11-3 TGTGCCAGCAGCTTAAGGGCCGGGGTGGCGGAGCTGTTTTTT CASSLRAGVAELFF
NA few TRBJ2-7 TRBV9 TGTGCCAGCAGCCCCTGGACGGCCGTGGGAGACGAGCAGTACTTC CASSPWTAVGDEQYF
NA NA TRBJ1-4 TRBV5-4 TGTGCCAGCAGCAAATCAACTAATGAAAAACTGTTTTTT CASSKSTNEKLFF
NA few TRBJ2-1 TRBV20-1 TGCAGTGCTCCGCTAGAGTATGGCAATGAGCAGTTCTTC CSAPLEYGNEQFF
TRBD2 few TRBJ2-1 TRBV14 TGTGCCAGCAGCCAGGGGGGACTAGCGGGAGATGAGCAGTTCTTC CASSQGGLAGDEQFF
TRBD2 NA TRBJ2-1 TRBV7-6 TGTGCCAGCAGCGCCCGGTCGCCTAGGTTGCGGGGGGATGAGCAGTTCTTC CASSARSPRLRGDEQFF
NA few TRBJ2-7 TRBV5-1 TGCGCCAGCAGGGGAAGGGAGGCGTCCTACGAGCAGTACTTC CASRGREASYEQYF
NA few TRBJ2-7 TRBV10-2 TGCGCCAGCAGGCCCGGAGGGCCAAGCTACGAGCAGTACTTC CASRPGGPSYEQYF
NA NA TRBJ1-3 TRBV20-1 TGCTGTGCTTTGGGAAGGGGGGAATTATCCGGAAACACCATATATTTT CCALGRGELSGNTIYF
TRBD2 NA TRBJ2-1 TRBV7-6 TGTGCCAGCAGCCTCCGGACTAGCGGGATATACAATGAGCAGTTCTTC CASSLRTSGIYNEQFF
TRBD1 NA TRBJ1-6 TRBV28 TGTGCCAGCAGTTTATCGGCCAGGGGGATCCTCATGGCCCTCCACTTT CASSLSARGILMALHF
TRBD2 NA TRBJ2-1 TRBV24-1 TGTGCCACCAGTGGCTCCGGGACTAGCGGGAGGCGATCCTCCTACAATGAGCAGTTCTTC CATSGSGTSGRRSSYNEQFF
TRBD1 NA TRBJ1-2 TRBV15 TGTGCCACCAGCAGGGGAGACAGGGCCTATGGCTACACCTTC CATSRGDRAYGYTF